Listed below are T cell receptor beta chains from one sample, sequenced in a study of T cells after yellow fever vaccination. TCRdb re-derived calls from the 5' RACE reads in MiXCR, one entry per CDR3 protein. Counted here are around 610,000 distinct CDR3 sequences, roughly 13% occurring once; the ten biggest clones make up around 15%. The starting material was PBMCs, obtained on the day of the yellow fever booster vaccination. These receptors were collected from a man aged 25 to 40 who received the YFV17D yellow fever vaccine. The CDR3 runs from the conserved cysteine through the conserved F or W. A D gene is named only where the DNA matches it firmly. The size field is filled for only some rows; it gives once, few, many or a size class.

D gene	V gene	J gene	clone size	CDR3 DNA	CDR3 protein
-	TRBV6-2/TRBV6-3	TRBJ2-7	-	TGTGCCAGCAGTTACTGGCCGGGCCATCTCGCCTACGAGCAGTACTTC	CASSYWPGHLAYEQYF
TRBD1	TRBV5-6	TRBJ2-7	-	TGTGCCAGCAGCTTTCTCGGACAGGGGGCCGAGCAGTACTTC	CASSFLGQGAEQYF
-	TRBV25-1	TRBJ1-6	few	TGTGCCAGCAGTGGCCACCGCGGGGGGCGGTATTCACCCCTCCACTTT	CASSGHRGGRYSPLHF
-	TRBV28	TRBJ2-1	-	TGTGCCAGCAGTTTAGCGGGAGTGGGACACGGGGTATACAATGAGCAGTTCTTC	CASSLAGVGHGVYNEQFF
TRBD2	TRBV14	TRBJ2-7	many	TGTGCCAGCAGCTCCGGGACTAGCGGGAGGGCCCGTGAGCAGTACTTC	CASSSGTSGRAREQYF
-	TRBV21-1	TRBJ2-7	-	TGTGCCAGCCCCCCCGGGGTAGGACGAATCAGCTCCTACGAGCAGTACTTC	CASPPGVGRISSYEQYF
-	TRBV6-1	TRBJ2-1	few	TGTGCCAGCGGGACGCCGACCTACAATGAGCAGTTCTTC	CASGTPTYNEQFF
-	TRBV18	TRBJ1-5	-	TGTGCCAGCTCACCAGCCCACAATCAGCCCCAGCATTTT	CASSPAHNQPQHF
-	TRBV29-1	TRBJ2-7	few	TGCAGCGTTGAAGACCCCTTCGACGGGAGAAAGGACGAGCAGTACTTC	CSVEDPFDGRKDEQYF
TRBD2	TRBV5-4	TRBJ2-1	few	TGTGCCAGCAGCTTTCCCCCTAGCGGCAACTACAATGAGCAGTTCTTC	CASSFPPSGNYNEQFF
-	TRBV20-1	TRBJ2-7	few	TGCAGTGCCCTCTATAGCGGTTACGAGCAGTACTTC	CSALYSGYEQYF
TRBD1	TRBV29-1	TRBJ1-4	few	TGCAGCGTTGGGACAGGAGCGAATGAAAAACTGTTTTTT	CSVGTGANEKLFF
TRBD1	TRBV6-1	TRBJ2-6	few	TGTGCCAGCAGACAGACAGGGGGGTCTGGGGCCAACGTCCTGACTTTC	CASRQTGGSGANVLTF
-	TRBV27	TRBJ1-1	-	TGTGCCAGCAGTTCCTCGGGCCGATGGAACACTGAAGCTTTCTTT	CASSSSGRWNTEAFF
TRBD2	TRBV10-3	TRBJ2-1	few	TGTGCCATCAGTCCCGGGACTAGCGGGAGGGCCGATGAGCAGTTCTTC	CAISPGTSGRADEQFF
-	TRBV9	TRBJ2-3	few	TGTGCCAGCAGCGTATTTGGGAGTTTGACAGATACGCAGTATTTT	CASSVFGSLTDTQYF
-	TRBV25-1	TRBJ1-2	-	TGTGCCAGCAGTCCCCAAGGGAGGGATGGCTACACCTTC	CASSPQGRDGYTF
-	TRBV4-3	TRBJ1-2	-	TGCGCCAGCAGCCCCGAGAAGGGAAATGGCTACACCTTC	CASSPEKGNGYTF
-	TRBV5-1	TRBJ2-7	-	TGCGCCAGCAGCTTGGAGGAGGGGATAACCTACGAGCAGTACTTC	CASSLEEGITYEQYF
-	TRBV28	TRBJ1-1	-	TGTGCCAGCAGGGGGGACATATTAGCTTTCTTT	CASRGDILAFF
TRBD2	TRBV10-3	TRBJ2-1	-	TGTGCCATCAGCATTAGCGGGAGTGGGGTTGAGCAGTTCTTC	CAISISGSGVEQFF
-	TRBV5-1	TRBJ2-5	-	TGCGCCAGCAGCTTGGTGGCGACAGGCCAAGAGACCCAGTACTTC	CASSLVATGQETQYF
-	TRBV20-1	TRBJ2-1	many	TGCAGTGCTGTTTACAATGAGCAGTTCTTC	CSAVYNEQFF
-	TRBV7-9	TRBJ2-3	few	TGTGCCAGCAGCTTAGCGTTAGGCTATACGCAGTATTTT	CASSLALGYTQYF
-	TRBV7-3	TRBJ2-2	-	TGTGCCAGCAGCACGACCGGGACCTCCGGGGCCGGGGAGCTGTTTTTT	CASSTTGTSGAGELFF
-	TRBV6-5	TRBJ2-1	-	TGTGCCAGCAGTTACTCCCAGCTGTTGAATGAGCAGTTCTTC	CASSYSQLLNEQFF
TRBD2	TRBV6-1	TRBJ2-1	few	TGTGCCAGCAGTCAGAAACCGGGACTAGCGGGAGTTGAGCAGTTCTTC	CASSQKPGLAGVEQFF
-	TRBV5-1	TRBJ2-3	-	TGCGCCAGCCTCTCTTCAACGGATACGCAGTATTTT	CASLSSTDTQYF
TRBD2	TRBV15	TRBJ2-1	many	TGTGCCACCAGCAGAGGGATAGCGGGAGCTTACAATGAGCAGTTCTTC	CATSRGIAGAYNEQFF
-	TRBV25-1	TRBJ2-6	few	TGTGCCAGCAGTAAACCGACAGGTGGGGCCAACGTCCTGACTTTC	CASSKPTGGANVLTF